A selection of T cell receptor beta chains follows, all from one sample in a study of control samples from healthy donors and cancer patients. Profiled with immunoSEQ multiplex PCR; TCRdb holds only in-frame clones, not every one. This sample carries nearly 200,000 clones, roughly nine tenths of them seen once, and the ten largest clones take 1.8%. Sequencing was done on a sample of blood. The receptors were gathered from a man aged 30-40 years in good health. CDR3s include the opening cysteine and the closing phenylalanine or tryptophan. The order of the fields is V gene, D gene, J gene, clone size, CDR3 DNA, CDR3 protein. A D gene is named only where the DNA matches it firmly. Part of the rows lack a size; the others show once, few, many or a class for expanded clones.

>TRBV5-4|.|TRBJ1-2|.
TGTGCCAGCAGCTTAACGAATTCGGGTGGCTACACCTTC
CASSLTNSGGYTF
>TRBV27|.|TRBJ1-2|.
TGTGCCAGCAGTCCCGGATTCGGCTATGGCTACACCTTC
CASSPGFGYGYTF
>TRBV10-2|.|TRBJ1-2|.
TGCGCCAGCAGTGAGAGTCGGACGCCGGCCTATGGCTACACCTTC
CASSESRTPAYGYTF
>TRBV6-4|.|TRBJ2-1|once
TGTGCCAGCAGTGTCGAGGTAGGGGGAGCCTACAATGAGCAGTTCTTC
CASSVEVGGAYNEQFF
>TRBV5-1|.|TRBJ1-6|.
TGCGCCAGCAGCTTTGAGAGGAGCTCCTATAATTCACCCCTCCACTTT
CASSFERSSYNSPLHF
>TRBV5-6|.|TRBJ2-7|.
TGTGCCAGCAGTAAGGTCAGAGCAGGCGACGAGCAGTACTTC
CASSKVRAGDEQYF
>TRBV6-1|.|TRBJ1-5|.
TGTGCCAGCAGTGAAGGTTCGAGGGGGATCAGCAATCAGCCCCAGCATTTT
CASSEGSRGISNQPQHF
>TRBV27|.|TRBJ1-1|.
TGTGCCAGCAGTCCCCCGGGACAGAACACTGAAGCTTTCTTT
CASSPPGQNTEAFF
>TRBV11-2|TRBD1|TRBJ1-2|once
TGTGCCAGCAGCTCGGGGACAGGGAACTATGGCTACACCTTC
CASSSGTGNYGYTF
>TRBV4-1|.|TRBJ2-1|.
TGCGCCAGCAGCCAAGATTTGCAGGGGAATGAGCAGTTCTTC
CASSQDLQGNEQFF
>TRBV10-3|.|TRBJ1-5|.
TGTGCCACTGGACAGTACAATCAGCCCCAGCATTTT
CATGQYNQPQHF
>TRBV6-1|TRBD1|TRBJ1-1|.
TGTGCCAGCAGTGAAGCGGCAGGGGGGCACACTGAAGCTTTCTTT
CASSEAAGGHTEAFF
>TRBV6-5|.|TRBJ1-1|once
TGTGCCAGCAGGTACTTAGACACAACGAACACTGAAGCTTTCTTT
CASRYLDTTNTEAFF
>TRBV25-1|.|TRBJ1-6|.
TGTGCCAGCAGACCGCAGGGGAGGAATTCACCCCTCCACTTT
CASRPQGRNSPLHF
>TRBV20-1|TRBD1|TRBJ1-1|.
TGCAGTGCTAGGGGACAGGGGTTAGCTTTCTTT
CSARGQGLAFF
>TRBV10-1|TRBD2|TRBJ2-1|.
TGCGCCAGCAGTGAGTCAACTAGCGGGGGGCCTTACAATGAGCAGTTCTTC
CASSESTSGGPYNEQFF
>TRBV11-2|TRBD1|TRBJ2-1|once
TGTGCCAGCAGCTTAGGCCGGGACAGGGGTGTAAATGAGCAGTTCTTC
CASSLGRDRGVNEQFF
>TRBV27|TRBD1|TRBJ1-1|.
TGTGCCAGCAGTCCAACAGGGGTGGGACCACAGGGTAAAGCTTTCTTT
CASSPTGVGPQGKAFF
>TRBV6-6|.|TRBJ1-3|.
TGTGCCAGCGGGGGGAGGGGGATTAACTCTGGAAACACCATATATTTT
CASGGRGINSGNTIYF
>TRBV5-5|.|TRBJ1-5|.
TGTGCCAGCAGCTTAGTGGACAGACGGTACAATCAGCCCCAGCATTTT
CASSLVDRRYNQPQHF
>TRBV30|.|TRBJ2-3|.
TGTGCCTGGAGTGCCGGGGGCACAGATACGCAGTATTTT
CAWSAGGTDTQYF
>TRBV11-2|.|TRBJ2-1|once
TGTGCCAGCAGCTGGGGACCTAATGAGCAGTTCTTC
CASSWGPNEQFF
>TRBV2|TRBD1|TRBJ2-7|once
TGTGCCAGCAGTGGGACAGGGACCTACGAGCAGTACTTC
CASSGTGTYEQYF
>TRBV24-1|TRBD1|TRBJ2-1|.
TGTGCCACCAGTGATCTGGACAGGGGGCGATCGGGTGAGCAGTTCTTC
CATSDLDRGRSGEQFF
>TRBV7-9|.|TRBJ1-2|once
TGTGCCAGCAGCCCTCCGACAGAACACTATGGCTACACCTTC
CASSPPTEHYGYTF
>TRBV2|.|TRBJ1-4|.
TGTGCCAGCAGTGCGGGCAGGGTAGGAGAAAAACTGTTTTTT
CASSAGRVGEKLFF
>TRBV6-1|.|TRBJ1-2|.
TGTGCCAGCAGTGAACCTAACAGGGATGGAGATGGCTACACCTTC
CASSEPNRDGDGYTF
>TRBV19|.|TRBJ1-3|.
TGTGCCAGTAGTATGTGGGATCTCAAGGCTGGAAACACCATATATTTT
CASSMWDLKAGNTIYF
>TRBV30|.|TRBJ1-2|.
TGTGCCTGGAGTACAGGTGGTGGCTACACCTTC
CAWSTGGGYTF
>TRBV7-2|TRBD1|TRBJ2-2|.
TGTGCCAGCATTATCCTGGACAGGGGGTATAAGGAGCTGTTTTTT
CASIILDRGYKELFF
>TRBV5-5|TRBD1|TRBJ2-1|.
TGTGCCAGCAGCAGAGGACAGGGGACTAACAATGAGCAGTTCTTC
CASSRGQGTNNEQFF